This is a list of T cell receptor beta chains from one sample in a study of T cell repertoires in cytomegalovirus infection. TCRdb reanalysed the reads using MiXCR and keeps one entry per CDR3 protein. Among approximately 910,000 distinct CDR3 sequences, 30% to 40% were seen once, and the ten largest hold around 15%. These receptors lack a known antigen. This specimen was cultured CD8+ T cells from PBMCs, taken from culture after CMV antigen stimulation. These TCRs come from a human donor in good health (CMV status not recorded). Some clones in this sample may be carry-over from other donors' samples. Each CDR3 is given with its conserved first and last residue. Clone size is given for some rows only: seen once, a few or many times, or a class if the clone is expanded.

clone_size: -
j_call: TRBJ2-7
v_call: TRBV6-5
cdr3_aa: CASRNREVGEQYF

clone_size: -
j_call: TRBJ2-1
v_call: TRBV7-3
cdr3_aa: CASSLLTSVSYNEQFF

clone_size: few
j_call: TRBJ1-2
v_call: TRBV19
cdr3_aa: CASLEGGGDGYTF

clone_size: many
j_call: TRBJ2-5
v_call: TRBV27
cdr3_aa: CASSLGPGETQYF

clone_size: -
j_call: TRBJ1-5
v_call: TRBV13
cdr3_aa: CASRQGRGQPQHF

clone_size: -
j_call: TRBJ2-1
v_call: TRBV11-1
cdr3_aa: CASTGFTEQFF

clone_size: -
j_call: TRBJ1-1
v_call: TRBV5-6
cdr3_aa: CVSSWTGTNTEAFF

clone_size: -
j_call: TRBJ2-7
v_call: TRBV7-9
cdr3_aa: CASSVRQGVYEQYF

clone_size: few
j_call: TRBJ2-1
v_call: TRBV5-1
cdr3_aa: CASSLVGTRDFDEQFF

clone_size: many
j_call: TRBJ1-5
v_call: TRBV6-2/TRBV6-3
cdr3_aa: CASTGGYNQPQHF

clone_size: -
j_call: TRBJ2-4
v_call: TRBV5-3
cdr3_aa: CASSWGTGENIQYF

clone_size: -
j_call: TRBJ1-2
v_call: TRBV5-1
cdr3_aa: CASSLGRTGNYGYTF

clone_size: -
j_call: TRBJ2-1
v_call: TRBV7-3
cdr3_aa: CASSLDRGRNNEQFF

clone_size: few
j_call: TRBJ1-2
v_call: TRBV10-2
cdr3_aa: CASSGIGWSSNYGYTF

clone_size: -
j_call: TRBJ2-2
v_call: TRBV4-1
cdr3_aa: CASSQETGVTGELFF

clone_size: many
j_call: TRBJ1-6
v_call: TRBV7-9
cdr3_aa: CASSLEGSLGSPLHF

clone_size: -
j_call: TRBJ2-1
v_call: TRBV5-1
cdr3_aa: CASSLAVSGTGMDMQFF

clone_size: many
j_call: TRBJ2-1
v_call: TRBV7-6
cdr3_aa: CASSLVWQGINNEQFF

clone_size: many
j_call: TRBJ1-1
v_call: TRBV19
cdr3_aa: CASSISGTGNTEAFF

clone_size: many
j_call: TRBJ1-1
v_call: TRBV7-9
cdr3_aa: CASSLVGARVASDTEAFF

clone_size: many
j_call: TRBJ1-1
v_call: TRBV7-6
cdr3_aa: CASSVTTPGTNTEAFF

clone_size: -
j_call: TRBJ2-7
v_call: TRBV7-9
cdr3_aa: CASSWGGGAYEQYF

clone_size: -
j_call: TRBJ1-6
v_call: TRBV7-2
cdr3_aa: CASSLARTGDTYNSPLHF

clone_size: -
j_call: TRBJ1-6
v_call: TRBV12-5
cdr3_aa: CASGLALGTELNSPLHF

clone_size: few
j_call: TRBJ2-1
v_call: TRBV7-3
cdr3_aa: CASSLSLANEQFF

clone_size: -
j_call: TRBJ1-1
v_call: TRBV6-4
cdr3_aa: CASSGRDSILSNTEAFF

clone_size: -
j_call: TRBJ2-6
v_call: TRBV4-1
cdr3_aa: CASSQDLRALQYSGANVLTF

clone_size: few
j_call: TRBJ1-5
v_call: TRBV27
cdr3_aa: CASALGYSNQPQHF

clone_size: -
j_call: TRBJ1-1
v_call: TRBV24-1
cdr3_aa: CATSDGAGGDTEAFF

clone_size: many
j_call: TRBJ1-5
v_call: TRBV6-5
cdr3_aa: CASSYSKGSNQPQHF

clone_size: many
j_call: TRBJ2-3
v_call: TRBV7-6
cdr3_aa: CASSLEVTDTQYF

clone_size: many
j_call: TRBJ1-5
v_call: TRBV7-8
cdr3_aa: CASRALDGNQPQHF

clone_size: -
j_call: TRBJ2-5
v_call: TRBV6-8
cdr3_aa: CASSYSGTGLETQYF

clone_size: many
j_call: TRBJ1-1
v_call: TRBV12-3/TRBV12-4
cdr3_aa: CASSLLGLNTEAFF

clone_size: few
j_call: TRBJ2-4
v_call: TRBV15
cdr3_aa: CATSSVSGGNIQYF

clone_size: many
j_call: TRBJ2-3
v_call: TRBV27
cdr3_aa: CASSLSGGTDTQYF

clone_size: -
j_call: TRBJ1-5
v_call: TRBV4-1
cdr3_aa: CASSQRTGGGQPQHF

clone_size: few
j_call: TRBJ2-1
v_call: TRBV15
cdr3_aa: CATSLRIYNEQFF

clone_size: -
j_call: TRBJ1-5
v_call: TRBV6-8
cdr3_aa: CTSSYTGEVQPQHF

clone_size: -
j_call: TRBJ2-7
v_call: TRBV20-1
cdr3_aa: CSATSGLTYEQYF

clone_size: -
j_call: TRBJ2-1
v_call: TRBV27
cdr3_aa: CASSDAPGQGDNEQFF

clone_size: few
j_call: TRBJ1-2
v_call: TRBV6-6
cdr3_aa: CASSPRTVRDGYTF

clone_size: few
j_call: TRBJ1-1
v_call: TRBV7-9
cdr3_aa: CASSFYPSRGDTEAFF

clone_size: -
j_call: TRBJ2-3
v_call: TRBV2
cdr3_aa: CASSEGGPFDTQYF

clone_size: -
j_call: TRBJ2-7
v_call: TRBV6-5
cdr3_aa: CASSTREYVYEQYF

clone_size: -
j_call: TRBJ2-3
v_call: TRBV27
cdr3_aa: CASNPRSTDTQYF

clone_size: -
j_call: TRBJ2-1
v_call: TRBV28
cdr3_aa: CASRVERNYNEQFF

clone_size: -
j_call: TRBJ2-1
v_call: TRBV4-2
cdr3_aa: CASSQPLAGDPNEQFF

clone_size: many
j_call: TRBJ2-3
v_call: TRBV7-9
cdr3_aa: CASSPREGGASDTQYF

clone_size: few
j_call: TRBJ1-1
v_call: TRBV6-1
cdr3_aa: CASSTGPANTEAFF

clone_size: once
j_call: TRBJ1-1
v_call: TRBV18
cdr3_aa: CASSPGPSQENTEAFF

clone_size: few
j_call: TRBJ2-1
v_call: TRBV4-1
cdr3_aa: CASSQVDKGRDEQFF